Presented here are 28 T cell receptor beta chains from one specimen sequenced in a study of HIV-infected patients and healthy controls. TCRdb ran MiXCR on the 5' RACE reads and lists one entry per CDR3 protein. This sample has 50,000 to 80,000 distinct CDR3 sequences; over 15% occur once, and the top ten carry approximately 1.5%. Sequenced: CD4+ T cells from blood. The receptors were sampled from a human donor in good health.

This clonotype was seen at least ten times. This chain connects TRBV11-1 to TRBJ2-1; TRBD2 matches 8 bases. Losses at the gene ends were 1 base for V and 6 bases for J; bases not matched to a gene: 8. The germline V gene has CDR1 SGHAT and CDR2 FQDESV (reference sequence). The CDR3 sequence is 16 residues long. CDR3 DNA sequence: TGTGCCAGCAGCTTAGTACGGAGCGGGGGCGGCAATGAGCAGTTCTTC. It specifies CASSLVRSGGGNEQFF.

This clonotype was observed at least ten times. The chain couples TRBV24-1 to TRBJ2-3; D is unclear. The V end was cut by 4 bases, the J end by 4 bases, with 11 bases between. This CDR3 is built from 14 residues. Germline V gene lookup returns CDR1 KGHDR and CDR2 SFDVKD. Here the CDR3 reads CATSEKEWADTQYF. The CDR3 DNA follows: TGTGCCACCAGTGAGAAGGAGTGGGCAGATACGCAGTATTTT.

This clonotype was recorded a few times. The chain recombines TRBV6-1 with TRBJ1-5; unclear D gene. V was pared by 0 bases and J by 7 bases, with 7 bases between. Looked up from germline, CDR1 is MNHNS and CDR2 is SASEGT. The CDR3 is 13 amino acids. The CDR3 bases are TGTGCCAGCAGTGAAGCAAGCCGGCAGCCCCAGCATTTT. Its protein is CASSEASRQPQHF.

This clonotype was counted at least ten times. V is TRBV20-1 and J is TRBJ1-2; 8 bases are a match to TRBD1. CDR3 length: 12 residues. Germline lookup yields CDR1 DFQATT and CDR2 SNEGSKA (reference sequence). Trimming took 7 bases from V and 6 from J; bases not matched to a gene: 7. The CDR3 reads CSVLQGGHGYTF. The CDR3 DNA follows: TGCAGTGTGTTACAGGGGGGGCATGGCTACACCTTC.

This clonotype appeared a few times. This chain links TRBV19 with TRBJ2-1, with no clear D. This CDR3 comprises 14 residues. Germline V CDR1 and CDR2: LNHDA, SQIVND (reference sequence). Trimming took 3 bases from V and 5 from J, leaving 11 bases between them. CDR3: CASSIRTPDNEQFF. In DNA, the CDR3 is TGTGCCAGTAGTATCAGAACCCCGGACAATGAGCAGTTCTTC.

There are a few counts of this clonotype. The chain joins TRBV20-1 to TRBJ2-1, with 8 bases lining up with TRBD2. With V trimmed by 1 base and J by 7 bases, 3 bases remained unmatched. CDR3 length: 13 amino acids. The germline V gene has CDR1 DFQATT and CDR2 SNEGSKA (reference sequence). The CDR3 reads CSARAPSGNEQFF. CDR3 coding DNA: TGCAGTGCTAGAGCACCTAGCGGGAATGAGCAGTTCTTC.

This sequence joins TRBV20-1 and TRBJ2-5; TRBD2 agrees at 9 bases. With 4 bases clipped from V and 4 bases from J, the junction kept 13 bases outside the gene matches. This CDR3 is built from 16 residues. CDR1 and CDR2 from the germline V gene are DFQATT and SNEGSKA (reference sequence). The CDR3 is CSAKLASGIFTETQYF. The DNA of the CDR3 is TGCAGTGCTAAATTAGCTAGCGGGATTTTTACAGAGACCCAGTACTTC.

This clonotype was counted only a few times. The J gene is TRBJ2-1, the V gene TRBV6-4; D not resolved. CDR1 MRHNA and CDR2 SNTAGT come from the germline V gene. V was trimmed by 4 bases and J by 7 bases, leaving 20 bases between them. The CDR3 is 16 amino acids. The CDR3 loop is CASSASKGTMLNEQFF. The CDR3 DNA is TGTGCCAGCAGTGCCTCGAAGGGCACAATGCTAAATGAGCAGTTCTTC.

This clonotype was observed at least ten times. The rearrangement links TRBV13 to TRBJ1-2; no reliable D call. The V and J ends lost 1 base and 0 bases respectively, with 9 bases between them. The CDR3 totals 15 residues. Germline V gene lookup returns CDR1 PRHDT and CDR2 FYEKMQ (reference sequence). The CDR3, as DNA: TGTGCCAGCAGCTTAGAGAAACTTTCTAACTATGGCTACACCTTC. Encoded protein: CASSLEKLSNYGYTF.

The chain carries TRBV20-1 and TRBJ2-1; tentatively, D is TRBD1 (5 bases). Germline values: CDR1 DFQATT, CDR2 SNEGSKA (reference sequence). The CDR3 is 14 amino acids. V lost 3 bases to trimming and J lost 4 bases, with 13 bases between them. CDR3 DNA sequence: TGCAGTGCTAGGTCCAGGGCGAAGTACAATGAGCAGTTCTTC. It codes for CSARSRAKYNEQFF.

The chain combines TRBV7-6 with TRBJ2-4, with no clear D. The CDR3 spans 13 residues. Germline values: CDR1 SGHVS, CDR2 FNYEAQ. Trimming took off 5 bases at V and 6 bases at J, with 11 bases between the two ends. The CDR3 spells CASSPDWGNIQYF. CDR3 coding DNA: TGTGCCAGCAGCCCTGACTGGGGAAACATTCAGTACTTC. The full variable domain, completed using reference TRBV7-6 and TRBJ2-4, is GAGVSQSPRYKVTKRGQDVALRCDPISGHVSLYWYRQALGQGPEFLTYFNYEAQQDKSGLPNDRFSAERPEGSISTLTIQRTEQRDSAMYRCASSPDWGNIQYFGAGTRLSVL.

The table lists this clonotype with many counts. This chain connects TRBV27 to TRBJ2-1, with 11 bases identical to TRBD1. In germline, CDR1 is MNHEY, CDR2 SMNVEV (reference sequence). This CDR3 has 20 residues. The junction had 24 bases not matched to a gene; V was cut back by 6 bases and J by 8 bases. DNA of the CDR3: TGTGCCAGCAGAAGTAAGGACAGGGGGCGACTATTAGCGGGAGCAGATGAGCAGTTCTTC. It specifies CASRSKDRGRLLAGADEQFF.

The chain employs TRBV5-6 and TRBJ2-2; D is unclear. The V and J ends lost 2 bases and 8 bases respectively, with 7 bases between them. Per the germline V gene, CDR1 is SGHDT and CDR2 is YYEEEE. The CDR3 has 12 residues. CDR3 nucleotides: TGTGCCAGCAGCTTCACCCTAGGGGAGCTGTTTTTT. Translating it yields CASSFTLGELFF.

The gene calls are TRBV2 and TRBJ1-5; 7 bases map to TRBD1. The CDR3 is 15 amino acids. The germline CDR1 and CDR2 sequences are SNHLY and FYNNEI. Trimming cost V 5 bases and J 5 bases; bases outside gene matches: 9. The CDR3 sequence: CASSPGTEYYQPQHF. The CDR3, as DNA: TGTGCCAGCAGTCCCGGGACAGAGTATTATCAGCCCCAGCATTTT.

This clonotype turned up a few times. The chain combines TRBV19 with TRBJ1-1; D may be TRBD1 (5 bases). V was shortened by 6 bases and J by 1 base, with 18 bases between the two germline ends. From germline, CDR1 is LNHDA and CDR2 SQIVND (reference sequence). The CDR3 has 16 residues. The CDR3 nucleotides read TGTGCCAGTAGACGCCAATTGACAGTCCCGAACACTGAAGCTTTCTTT. Amino acids: CASRRQLTVPNTEAFF.

The sample holds many counts of this clonotype. The chain combines TRBV20-1 with TRBJ1-5; D gene uncertain. This CDR3 region has 14 residues. The germline V gene encodes CDR1 DFQATT and CDR2 SNEGSKA (reference sequence). Between the trimmed V and J ends, which lost 0 bases and 3 bases, there was a span of 9 bases. This CDR3 is CSARDMRDNQPQHF. CDR3 DNA sequence: TGCAGTGCTAGAGATATGAGGGACAATCAGCCCCAGCATTTT.

This clonotype was counted at least ten times. The rearrangement links TRBV6-2 or TRBV6-3 to TRBJ2-1, with a weak D call TRBD2 (5 bases). The germline gives CDR1 MNHEY, CDR2 SVGEGT. The germline V and J ends were trimmed by 6 bases and 2 bases, with 14 bases remaining between them. The CDR3 runs to 15 residues. CDR3 DNA sequence: TGTGCCAGCAGCCGAGTAGCGATACCCTACAATGAGCAGTTCTTC. Its protein product is CASSRVAIPYNEQFF.

This clonotype appeared once. The J gene is TRBJ2-2, the V gene TRBV10-1; 7 bases fit TRBD2. The CDR3 spans 15 residues. The V and J ends lost 3 bases and 5 bases, in that order; junction bases with no gene match: 6. Germline assignment: CDR1 WNHNN and CDR2 SYGVQD (reference sequence). CDR3 in amino acids: CASSDRRESTGELFF. The CDR3 nucleotides read TGCGCCAGCAGTGATAGGCGGGAGTCGACCGGGGAGCTGTTTTTT.

This chain connects TRBV7-2 to TRBJ1-2; D remains unclear. Trimming took off 4 bases at V and 3 bases at J, with 15 bases between the two ends. This CDR3 comprises 15 residues. Germline CDR1 reads SGHTA; CDR2 reads FQGNSA. The CDR3 region has the DNA TGTGCCAGCAGCTCGCCTCCCCTCATCTACTATGGCTACACCTTC. Protein product: CASSSPPLIYYGYTF.

This clonotype was recorded many times. The chain is built from TRBV5-1 and TRBJ2-7; 13 bases align to TRBD2. The CDR3 runs 15 residues. Germline V gene data show CDR1 as SGHRS and CDR2 as YFSETQ. Trimming at V came to 3 bases and at J to 5 bases, leaving 5 bases not matched to a gene. The CDR3 nucleotides read TGCGCCAGCAGCTCACTAGCGGGAGGGACCCACGAGCAGTACTTC. Amino acid sequence: CASSSLAGGTHEQYF.

This clonotype was detected once. The rearrangement joins TRBV19 to TRBJ1-1, with TRBD1 matching 7 bases. Germline CDR1 reads LNHDA; CDR2 reads SQIVND (reference sequence). V was pared by 3 bases and J by 5 bases, with 9 bases of the junction left unmatched. This CDR3 has 15 amino acids. The CDR3 loop is CASSIRTGGGTEAFF. The CDR3 nucleotides read TGTGCCAGTAGTATCCGGACAGGAGGAGGTACTGAAGCTTTCTTT.

This clonotype was picked up a small number of times. The chain couples TRBV7-9 to TRBJ2-1; D remains unclear. The V gene's germline CDR1 is SEHNR and CDR2 FQNEAQ (reference sequence). V lost 0 bases and J 7 bases, leaving 4 bases between the germline ends. The CDR3 runs to 12 residues. In DNA, the CDR3 is TGTGCCAGCAGCTTAGCGCCGAATGAGCAGTTCTTC. Its protein is CASSLAPNEQFF.

The genes are TRBV12-5 and TRBJ2-1; weak D call: TRBD1 (6 bases). This CDR3 is 14 amino acids long. The germline V gene has CDR1 LGHNT and CDR2 FRNRAP. V gave up 8 bases and J gave up 1 base, with 12 bases separating them. Here the CDR3 reads CASSQTGSYNEQFF. The CDR3 nucleotides are TGTGCTAGTTCCCAGACAGGATCCTACAATGAGCAGTTCTTC. Filled out from reference TRBV12-5 and TRBJ2-1, the complete variable domain reads DARVTQTPRHKVTEMGQEVTMRCQPILGHNTVFWYRQTMMQGLELLAYFRNRAPLDDSGMPKDRFSAEMPDATLATLKIQPSEPRDSAVYFCASSQTGSYNEQFFGPGTRLTVL.

This clonotype was seen more than once but under ten times. V is TRBV10-3 and J is TRBJ2-1; TRBD1 agrees at 9 bases. Per the germline V gene, CDR1 is ENHRY and CDR2 is SYGVKD. The CDR3 length is 13 residues. Trimming at V came to 7 bases and at J to 7 bases, leaving 5 bases not matched to a gene. The CDR3 loop is CAITRTGANEQFF. DNA of the CDR3: TGTGCCATCACCCGGACAGGGGCGAATGAGCAGTTCTTC.

This clonotype occurred a few times. The rearrangement uses TRBV19 and TRBJ2-2; 8 bases map to TRBD2. V lost 11 bases to trimming and J lost 7 bases; unmatched junction nucleotides: 15. The CDR3 spans 15 residues. Germline V CDR1 and CDR2: LNHDA, SQIVND (reference sequence). The CDR3 DNA reads as TGTGCCGCTCGGGAGGGGGGGCTGATCGTCGGGGAGCTGTTTTTT. This gives the protein CAAREGGLIVGELFF.

The chain links TRBV3-1 to TRBJ1-3, with D unclear. Trimming removed 4 bases from V and 3 bases from J, with 13 bases in between. The germline gives CDR1 LGHDT, CDR2 YNNKEL (reference sequence). The CDR3 spans 15 residues. The CDR3 loop is CASSLDLIDGNTIYF. CDR3 in DNA: TGTGCCAGCAGCCTTGATCTGATAGATGGAAACACCATATATTTT.

The V gene is TRBV19, the J gene TRBJ2-4; the match to TRBD1 covers 7 bases. CDR3 size: 16 residues. The V gene's germline CDR1 is LNHDA and CDR2 SQIVND (reference sequence). The V and J ends lost 3 bases and 1 base, in that order; junction bases with no gene match: 6. The CDR3 region has the DNA TGTGCCAGTAGTATTTCCCCGACAGGGGCCAAAAACATTCAGTACTTC. It translates to CASSISPTGAKNIQYF.

This clonotype appeared a few times. The chain uses TRBV25-1 and TRBJ2-5; unclear D gene. Per germline, CDR1 MGHDK and CDR2 SYGVNS. This CDR3 region has 14 residues. The V end lost 2 bases, the J end lost 10 bases, and 17 bases lay between the germline ends. CDR3 protein: CASSEMTRDVNQYF. CDR3 DNA: TGTGCCAGCAGTGAAATGACCCGTGACGTGAACCAGTACTTC.